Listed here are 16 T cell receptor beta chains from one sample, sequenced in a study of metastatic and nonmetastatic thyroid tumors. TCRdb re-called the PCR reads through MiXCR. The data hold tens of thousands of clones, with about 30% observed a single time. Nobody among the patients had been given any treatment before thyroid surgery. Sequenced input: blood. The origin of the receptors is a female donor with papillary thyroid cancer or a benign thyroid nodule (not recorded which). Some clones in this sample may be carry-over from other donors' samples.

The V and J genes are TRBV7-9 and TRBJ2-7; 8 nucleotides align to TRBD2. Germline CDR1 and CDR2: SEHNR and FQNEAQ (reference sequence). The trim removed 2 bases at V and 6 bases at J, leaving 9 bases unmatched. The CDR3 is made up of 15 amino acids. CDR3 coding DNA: TGTGCCAGCAGCTTATTCAGCGGGAGCTCCGGCGAGCAGTACTTC. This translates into CASSLFSGSSGEQYF.

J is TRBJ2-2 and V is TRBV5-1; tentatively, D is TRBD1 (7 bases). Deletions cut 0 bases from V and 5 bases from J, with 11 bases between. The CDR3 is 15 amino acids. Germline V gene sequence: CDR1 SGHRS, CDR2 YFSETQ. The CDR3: CASSLDQGGTGELFF. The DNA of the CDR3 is TGCGCCAGCAGCTTGGATCAGGGGGGAACCGGGGAGCTGTTTTTT.

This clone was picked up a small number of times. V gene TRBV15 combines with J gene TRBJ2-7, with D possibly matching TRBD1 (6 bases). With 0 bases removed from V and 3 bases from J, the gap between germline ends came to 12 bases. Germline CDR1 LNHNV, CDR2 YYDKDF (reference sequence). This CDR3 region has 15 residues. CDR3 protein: CATSRDRGHSYEQYF. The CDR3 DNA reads TGTGCCACCAGCAGAGATCGGGGACACAGCTACGAGCAGTACTTC.

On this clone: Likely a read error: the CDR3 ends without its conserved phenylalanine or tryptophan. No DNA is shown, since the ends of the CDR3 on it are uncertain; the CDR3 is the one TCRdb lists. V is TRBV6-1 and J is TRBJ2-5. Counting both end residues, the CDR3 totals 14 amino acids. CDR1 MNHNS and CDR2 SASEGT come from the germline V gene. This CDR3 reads CASSEDRFQETQSV.

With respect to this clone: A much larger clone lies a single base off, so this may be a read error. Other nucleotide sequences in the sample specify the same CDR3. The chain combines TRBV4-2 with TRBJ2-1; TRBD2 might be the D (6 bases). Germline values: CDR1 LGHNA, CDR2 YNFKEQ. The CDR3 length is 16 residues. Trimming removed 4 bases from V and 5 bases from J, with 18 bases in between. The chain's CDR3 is CASSPPGASEDNEQFF. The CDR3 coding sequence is TGTGCCAGCAGCCCCCCGGGCGCTAGCGAAGACAATGAGCAGTTCTTC.

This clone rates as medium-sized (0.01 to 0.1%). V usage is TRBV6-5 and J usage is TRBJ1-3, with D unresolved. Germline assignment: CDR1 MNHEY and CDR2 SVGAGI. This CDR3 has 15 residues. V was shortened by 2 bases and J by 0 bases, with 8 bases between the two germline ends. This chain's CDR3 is CASSYGVLSGNTIYF. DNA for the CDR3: TGTGCCAGCAGTTACGGGGTACTCTCTGGAAACACCATATATTTT.

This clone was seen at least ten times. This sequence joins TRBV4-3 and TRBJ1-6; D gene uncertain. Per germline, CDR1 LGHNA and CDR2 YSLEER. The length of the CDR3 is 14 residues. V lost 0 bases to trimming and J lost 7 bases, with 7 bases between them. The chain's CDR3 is CASSQDRANSPLHF. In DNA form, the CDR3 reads TGCGCCAGCAGCCAAGATAGGGCGAATTCACCCCTCCACTTT.

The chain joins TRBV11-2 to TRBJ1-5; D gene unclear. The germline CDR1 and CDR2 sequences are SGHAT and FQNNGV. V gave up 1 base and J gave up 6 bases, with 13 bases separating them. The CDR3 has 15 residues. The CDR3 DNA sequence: TGTGCCAGCAGCTTAGGGCAGGTGGACGGTCAGCCCCAGCATTTT. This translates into CASSLGQVDGQPQHF. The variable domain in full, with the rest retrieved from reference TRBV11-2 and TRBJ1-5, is EAGVAQSPRYKIIEKRQSVAFWCNPISGHATLYWYQQILGQGPKLLIQFQNNGVVDDSQLPKDRFSAERLKGVDSTLKIQPAKLEDSAVYLCASSLGQVDGQPQHFGDGTRLSIL.

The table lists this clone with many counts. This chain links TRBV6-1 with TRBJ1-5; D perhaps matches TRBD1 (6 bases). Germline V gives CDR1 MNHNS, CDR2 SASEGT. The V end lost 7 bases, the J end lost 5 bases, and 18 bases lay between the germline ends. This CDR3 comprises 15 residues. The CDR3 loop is CASTGGGGLHQPQHF. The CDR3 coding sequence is TGTGCCAGCACGGGGGGAGGGGGGCTACATCAGCCCCAGCATTTT.

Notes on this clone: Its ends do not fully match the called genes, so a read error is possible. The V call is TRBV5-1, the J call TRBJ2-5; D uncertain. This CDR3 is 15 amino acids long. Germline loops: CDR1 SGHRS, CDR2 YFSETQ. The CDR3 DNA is TGCACCAGCAGCACCGGCCTATTAGGGCAAGAGACACAGTACTTC. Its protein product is CTSSTGLLGQETQYF.

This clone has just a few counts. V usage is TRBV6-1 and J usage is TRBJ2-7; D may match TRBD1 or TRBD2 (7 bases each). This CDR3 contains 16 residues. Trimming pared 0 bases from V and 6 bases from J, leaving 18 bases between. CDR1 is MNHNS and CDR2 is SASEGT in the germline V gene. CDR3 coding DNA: TGTGCCAGCAGTGAAGCCGAGGGGGCAGGGGGGGTCGAGCAGTACTTC. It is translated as CASSEAEGAGGVEQYF.

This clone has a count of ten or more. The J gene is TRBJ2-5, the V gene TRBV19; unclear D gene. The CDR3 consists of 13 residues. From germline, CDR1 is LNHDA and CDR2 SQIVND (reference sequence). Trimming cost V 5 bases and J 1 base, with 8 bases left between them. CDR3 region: CASSASIQETQYF. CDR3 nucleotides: TGTGCCAGTAGTGCAAGTATCCAAGAGACCCAGTACTTC.

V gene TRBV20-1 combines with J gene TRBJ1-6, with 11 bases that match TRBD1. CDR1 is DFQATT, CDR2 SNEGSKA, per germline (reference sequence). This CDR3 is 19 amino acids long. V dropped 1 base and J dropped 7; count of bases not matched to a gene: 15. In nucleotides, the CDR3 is TGCAGTGCTAGAGCAACCGGGACAGGGGGGATGTTTAAGAATTCACCCCTCCACTTT. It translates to CSARATGTGGMFKNSPLHF.

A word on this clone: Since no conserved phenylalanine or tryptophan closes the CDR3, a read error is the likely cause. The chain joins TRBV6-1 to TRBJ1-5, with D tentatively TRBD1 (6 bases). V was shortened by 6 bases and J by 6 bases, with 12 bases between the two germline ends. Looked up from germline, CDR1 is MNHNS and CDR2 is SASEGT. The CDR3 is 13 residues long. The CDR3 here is CASRGTCVQPQHV. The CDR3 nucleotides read TGTGCCAGCAGGGGGACATGCGTTCAGCCCCAGCATGTT.

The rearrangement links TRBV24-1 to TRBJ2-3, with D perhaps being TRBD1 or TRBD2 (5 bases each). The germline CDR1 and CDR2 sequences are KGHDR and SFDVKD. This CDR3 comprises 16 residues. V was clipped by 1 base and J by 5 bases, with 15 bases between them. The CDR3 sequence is CATSDFIEGCIDTQYF. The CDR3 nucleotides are TGTGCCACCAGTGATTTTATAGAGGGGTGCATAGATACGCAGTATTTT.

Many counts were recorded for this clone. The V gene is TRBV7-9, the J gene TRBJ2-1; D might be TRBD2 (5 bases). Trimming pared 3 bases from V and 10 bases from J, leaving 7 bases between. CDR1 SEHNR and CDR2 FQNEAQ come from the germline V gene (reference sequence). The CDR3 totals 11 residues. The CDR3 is CASSFEREQFF. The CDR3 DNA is TGTGCCAGCAGCTTCGAGCGGGAGCAGTTCTTC.